The entry below gives a single T cell receptor beta chain sequence along with its context. The V gene's germline CDR1 is SGHTS and CDR2 YDEGEE. J gave up 3 bases and V 0 bases, and 7 bases lay outside the gene matches. The CDR3 totals 17 residues. In the source study's methods: Amplified reference gene primers provided the basis for estimating nucleated cell counts. Assay used: immunoSEQ multiplex PCR; TCRdb lists only in-frame clones, some missing. Clone size and the V and J calls come from that table; the DNA yielded D and trimming. The table includes 300,000 or so clones, around 86% detected once. The sample originates from a study of blood T cell repertoires in COVID-19. On the study more broadly: Whether acute or convalescent, the COVID-19 samples came from the United States, Italy and Spain. Sample material is recorded as cDNA or gDNA derived from T cells, B-cell-depleted T cells, or PBMCs.

This TCR was recovered from a man in his fifties or sixties with active or convalescent COVID-19. The rearrangement uses TRBV5-8 and TRBJ2-3, with 10 bases lining up with TRBD2. The sequenced sample was peripheral blood. The CDR3 DNA reads as TGTGCCAGCAGCTTGGGAGCGGGGGGGCCAGGTACAGATACGCAGTATTTT. Translated: CASSLGAGGPGTDTQYF.